This TCR beta chain was obtained from a study of human T cells and chemical hapten exposure. Study overall: Across samples, TCR yields varied, mostly owing to small differences in pooled library volumes.

TCRdb independently ran MiXCR on the RACE reads; one entry per CDR3 protein. The table records roughly 380,000 distinct CDR3 sequences, approximately 5.1% of them present only once. Study conclusions and caveats: Correlating positively with patch test score were the PT1 expanded TCR counts. Expanded TCR sets contained significantly more large CDR3 similarity clusters than controls.

As for time point: pre-sensitization, week 0. This sample's treatment: therapeutic diphenylcyclopropenone sensitization with weekly scalp DPC. In its sample, this clonotype was seen many times. Its antigen is unknown. The CDR3 totals 15 residues. The V gene's germline CDR1 is LGHDT and CDR2 YNNKEL (reference sequence). V lost 0 bases, J lost 6 bases, and 6 bases stayed unmatched. The material was whole blood, obtained in connection with sensitization to the hapten diphenylcyclopropenone (DPC). This chain uses TRBV3-1 with TRBJ1-2, with 8 bases identical to TRBD1. The source is a woman between 45 and 65 years old with alopecia areata. Some clones in this sample may be carry-over from other donors' samples. The CDR3 nucleotides are TGTGCCAGCAGCCAAGACGTGGCAGGGGGCAATGGCTACACCTTC. It specifies CASSQDVAGGNGYTF.